This TCR beta chain was identified in a study of cytomegalovirus exposure and HLA in healthy donors. As for the study in general: A subsequent analysis reported that the roughly 120 validation repertoires were produced on the same platform that had also been used for the 600 to 700 first-cohort repertoires.

Overall study findings and caveats: 150 or so TCR beta chains were listed as cytomegalovirus-associated.

In germline, CDR1 is SGHVS, CDR2 FQNEAQ. The V gene end was trimmed by 1 base and the J gene end by 7 bases; junction bases not matched to a gene: 9. The CDR3 spans 15 residues. It was the approximately 120-subject validation cohort, separate from the approximately 620-subject first cohort, to which the donors belonged. A note on this clone: Its specificity is unknown.

The assay was immunoSEQ multiplex PCR, and TCRdb's table has in-frame clones only and misses some. The sample holds a few hundred thousand clones, 80% to 90% seen once. The chain recombines TRBV7-8 with TRBJ1-1, with TRBD1 identical over 7 bases. Sequenced input: PBMCs. The sequence came from a woman between 18 and 30 years old in good health and CMV-seronegative. CDR3 residues: CASSLVGAGGVEAFF. DNA for the CDR3: TGTGCCAGCAGCTTAGTTGGGGCAGGGGGTGTTGAAGCTTTCTTT.